The clone carrying this TCR beta chain was detected many times. The data are from a study of neurological immune-mediated disorders. 2 million unsorted PBMCs were stored in RNAlater at -80 °C before RNA extraction. TCRdb analysed the 5' RACE reads with MiXCR anew, one entry per CDR3 protein. The sample holds 50,000 to 60,000 distinct CDR3 sequences, about 2.5% seen once. The CDR3 is 14 residues long. CDR1 and CDR2 from the germline V gene are DFQATT and SNEGSKA (reference sequence). Trimming cost V 5 bases and J 8 bases; bases outside gene matches: 7. The TCR sequence derives from a man between 50 and 59 years old with multiple sclerosis. The chain links TRBV20-1 to TRBJ2-1; 12 bases are shared with TRBD2. The sample taken for sequencing was PBMCs. The CDR3 nucleotides are TGCAGTGCTCCACTAGCGGGGGGTTCCTATGAGCAGTTCTTC. Protein: CSAPLAGGSYEQFF.